Listed here are 26 T cell receptor beta chains from one sample, sequenced in a study of radiation and T cells in renal cell carcinoma. The data were produced by immunoSEQ multiplex PCR, yet TCRdb's version contains in-frame clones alone and is incomplete. Here the sample spans roughly 90,000 clones, around four fifths being singletons. The time point: blood 4 weeks post-SBRT, at nephrectomy. Treatment defined: 15 Gy SBRT to primary tumor, nephrectomy 4 weeks later. The specimen was blood, collected from a patient whose treatment included radiotherapy and nephrectomy. The receptors were sampled from a man aged 45-65 years with renal cell carcinoma.

This chain uses TRBV2 with TRBJ1-4; possibly TRBD1 for D (6 bases). V dropped 5 bases and J dropped 0 bases, with 7 bases sitting between them. Germline V lookup: CDR1 SNHLY, CDR2 FYNNEI. The CDR3 has 14 amino acids. The CDR3 DNA sequence: TGTGCCAGCAGTAACAGGGCAACTAATGAAAAACTGTTTTTT. It is translated as CASSNRATNEKLFF.

By sample share, this clone is medium-sized. The chain couples TRBV2 to TRBJ2-2; D gene ambiguous. V was shortened by 6 bases and J by 3 bases, with 2 bases between the two germline ends. This CDR3 is 11 amino acids long. Germline V CDR1 and CDR2: SNHLY, FYNNEI. In DNA, the CDR3 is TGTGCCAGCAGCTACACCGGGGAGCTGTTTTTT. This codes for CASSYTGELFF.

The V and J genes are TRBV30 and TRBJ1-2; 9 positions agree with TRBD1. The trim removed 7 bases at V and 1 base at J, leaving 7 bases unmatched. CDR1 is GTSNPN, CDR2 SVGIG, per germline (reference sequence). The CDR3 runs to 14 residues. The CDR3 region has the DNA TGTGCCTCGAGCTGGACAGGGGTTAACTATGGCTACACCTTC. Translated, it gives CASSWTGVNYGYTF.

The CDR3 region has the DNA TGCGCCAGCAGCTTGGGCCAGGGGTTTGGGAATGAGCAGTTCTTC. As protein: CASSLGQGFGNEQFF. This chain links TRBV5-1 with TRBJ2-1, with D possibly being TRBD1 (6 bases). The germline CDR1 and CDR2 sequences are SGHRS and YFSETQ. V gave up 0 bases and J gave up 7 bases, with 14 bases separating them. This CDR3 comprises 15 residues.

This chain joins TRBV5-3 and TRBJ2-7, with D possibly matching TRBD1 (6 bases). TRBV5-3 falls under the ORF class, with uncertain function. The CDR3 extends over 14 amino acids. Trimming took 4 bases from V and 1 from J, leaving 12 bases between them. CDR3 in amino acids: CARSLRTESYEQYF. Here the CDR3 DNA reads TGTGCCAGAAGCCTCCGGACAGAGTCCTACGAGCAGTACTTC.

This sequence joins TRBV7-9 and TRBJ2-7; D not certain. The germline gives CDR1 SEHNR, CDR2 FQNEAQ (reference sequence). V was cut by 3 bases and J by 2 bases, with 5 bases left in between. This CDR3 contains 12 residues. CDR3 DNA sequence: TGTGCCAGCAGCTTTCAAACCTACGAGCAGTACTTC. Translating gives CASSFQTYEQYF.

The V and J genes are TRBV6-1 and TRBJ1-2; D unclear. Germline lookup yields CDR1 MNHNS and CDR2 SASEGT. Deletions cut 1 base from V and 9 bases from J, with 9 bases between. This CDR3 has 12 residues. The CDR3 protein is CASSEGGSRYTF. CDR3 nucleotides: TGTGCCAGCAGTGAAGGCGGCAGTCGCTACACCTTC.

DNA for the CDR3: TGTGCCAGCAGTTACCAGCCCGCAACTAATGAAAAACTGTTTTTT. This codes for CASSYQPATNEKLFF. V gene TRBV6-5 combines with J gene TRBJ1-4; D call uncertain. The germline V and J ends were trimmed by 2 bases and 0 bases, with 7 bases remaining between them. CDR3 length: 15 amino acids. Germline CDR1 reads MNHEY; CDR2 reads SVGAGI.

This clone was counted a single time. This rearrangement joins TRBV5-1 to TRBJ1-1; 7 nucleotides line up with TRBD1. The germline gives CDR1 SGHRS, CDR2 YFSETQ. CDR3 size: 14 residues. V was pared by 3 bases and J by 4 bases, with 6 bases of the junction left unmatched. The CDR3 here is CASSSSGGVTEAFF. The CDR3 DNA reads TGCGCCAGCAGCTCCTCAGGGGGGGTCACTGAAGCTTTCTTT.

In its sample, this clone was seen once. The genes are TRBV10-3 and TRBJ1-2; weak D call: TRBD1 (5 bases). Trimming took 2 bases from V and 5 from J, leaving 15 bases between them. The CDR3 has 15 amino acids. The germline V gene has CDR1 ENHRY and CDR2 SYGVKD. The CDR3 region is CAISEPDSGEYGYTF. CDR3 nucleotides: TGTGCCATCAGTGAGCCAGACAGCGGTGAGTATGGCTACACCTTC.

The chain joins TRBV4-1 to TRBJ1-1; 7 bases are a match to TRBD1. The length of the CDR3 is 14 residues. Looked up from germline, CDR1 is MGHRA and CDR2 is YSYEKL. The ends lost 4 bases at V and 4 bases at J; junction bases unmatched: 6. The CDR3 DNA follows: TGCGCCAGCAGCCCAACAGGGGCCCTCACTGAAGCTTTCTTT. Translating it yields CASSPTGALTEAFF.

The rearrangement joins TRBV30 to TRBJ2-1; no firm D call. This CDR3 has 13 residues. Germline CDR1 GTSNPN, CDR2 SVGIG (reference sequence). Trimming stripped 3 bases from V and 7 bases from J, with 13 bases between. The CDR3 nucleotides read TGTGCCTGGAGCCCCACCGTGCAGAATGAGCAGTTCTTC. It specifies CAWSPTVQNEQFF.

V usage is TRBV9 and J usage is TRBJ2-1; 11 nucleotides line up with TRBD2. From germline, CDR1 is SGDLS and CDR2 YYNGEE. CDR3 length: 15 residues. V was pared by 4 bases and J by 4 bases, with 4 bases of the junction left unmatched. DNA for the CDR3: TGTGCCAGCAGCCTTACTAGCGGGGGTTACAATGAGCAGTTCTTC. Translation: CASSLTSGGYNEQFF.

The rearrangement links TRBV5-4 to TRBJ2-5, with D unclear. CDR3 length: 13 residues. CDR1 is SGHNT, CDR2 YYREEE, per germline (reference sequence). V lost 0 bases and J 1 base, leaving 4 bases between the germline ends. The CDR3 here is CASSLEAQETQYF. The CDR3 coding sequence is TGTGCCAGCAGCTTGGAAGCCCAAGAGACCCAGTACTTC.

This clone occurred once. The chain is built from TRBV7-3 and TRBJ2-3, with TRBD2 matching over 9 bases. J was trimmed by 4 bases and V by 3 bases; bases with no gene match: 5. CDR3 size: 15 residues. Germline V gives CDR1 SGHTA, CDR2 FQGTGA. CDR3 coding DNA: TGTGCCAGCAGCTTCACCGGGACTAGCTCAGATACGCAGTATTTT. Translating it yields CASSFTGTSSDTQYF.

The chain is built from TRBV9 and TRBJ2-3; D gene uncertain. CDR1 is SGDLS, CDR2 YYNGEE, per germline. V lost 0 bases and J 5 bases, leaving 10 bases between the germline ends. CDR3 length equals 14 residues. CDR3 DNA sequence: TGTGCCAGCAGCGTAGCGAACAATCTAGATACGCAGTATTTT. Encoded protein: CASSVANNLDTQYF.

The table lists this clone with a few counts. V is TRBV19 and J is TRBJ2-7, with a weak D call TRBD1 (6 bases). The CDR3 totals 12 residues. The germline V and J ends were trimmed by 10 bases and 2 bases, with 12 bases remaining between them. Germline assignment: CDR1 LNHDA and CDR2 SQIVND (reference sequence). The CDR3: CATRTDTYEQYF. The DNA of the CDR3 is TGTGCCACCAGGACAGATACCTACGAGCAGTACTTC. The complete variable domain, with remaining parts taken from reference TRBV19 and TRBJ2-7, reads DGGITQSPKYLFRKEGQNVTLSCEQNLNHDAMYWYRQDPGQGLRLIYYSQIVNDFQKGDIAEGYSVSREKKESFPLTVTSAQKNPTAFYLCATRTDTYEQYFGPGTRLTVT.

V and J are TRBV5-1 and TRBJ2-7; 10 nucleotides agree with TRBD2. There are 17 residues in the CDR3. Germline V gene data show CDR1 as SGHRS and CDR2 as YFSETQ. Trimming at V came to 4 bases and at J to 3 bases, leaving 13 bases not matched to a gene. For the CDR3, the DNA is TGCGCCAGCAGCCCCAAGAGAGCGGGAGGGGAACACTACGAGCAGTACTTC. This translates into CASSPKRAGGEHYEQYF.

This clone was recorded a few times. The chain recombines TRBV18 with TRBJ2-2, with unresolved D. This CDR3 is 14 amino acids long. V was trimmed by 2 bases and J by 3 bases, leaving 7 bases between them. Germline-derived CDR1 and CDR2 are KGHSH and LQKENI. Here the CDR3 reads CASSPKRDTGELFF. The CDR3 DNA reads TGTGCCAGCTCACCAAAAAGAGACACCGGGGAGCTGTTTTTT.

This chain connects TRBV5-8 to TRBJ2-2; possibly TRBD1 for D (6 bases). The CDR3 has 17 residues. V lost 2 bases to trimming and J lost 4 bases, with 18 bases between them. Germline lookup yields CDR1 SGHTS and CDR2 YDEGEE. The CDR3 here is CASSLNPGTTFTGELFF. The CDR3 nucleotides are TGTGCCAGCAGCTTAAATCCCGGGACAACCTTCACCGGGGAGCTGTTTTTT.

This rearrangement joins TRBV27 to TRBJ1-2; no definite D call. Per the germline V gene, CDR1 is MNHEY and CDR2 is SMNVEV (reference sequence). Trimming cost V 5 bases and J 5 bases, with 15 bases left between them. The CDR3 runs 14 residues. The CDR3 spells CASSHGGMPYGYTF. The DNA for the CDR3 is TGTGCCAGCAGTCACGGCGGTATGCCTTATGGCTACACCTTC.

The chain employs TRBV18 and TRBJ1-2; D remains ambiguous. This CDR3 is built from 13 residues. The germline V and J ends were trimmed by 3 bases and 2 bases, with 7 bases remaining between them. Germline CDR1 reads KGHSH; CDR2 reads LQKENI. The CDR3 nucleotides are TGTGCCAGCTCACCGCAAGGCAACTATGGCTACACCTTC. As protein: CASSPQGNYGYTF.

V usage is TRBV5-1 and J usage is TRBJ1-5; no clear D gene. Looked up from germline, CDR1 is SGHRS and CDR2 is YFSETQ. V lost 1 base, J lost 5 bases, and 7 bases lay in between. The CDR3 spans 13 residues. In DNA form, the CDR3 reads TGCGCCAGCAGCTTGAGTAACGATCAGCCCCAGCATTTT. Protein product: CASSLSNDQPQHF.

The chain recombines TRBV4-3 with TRBJ1-1, with D possibly matching TRBD1 (5 bases). Trimming cost V 3 bases and J 4 bases, with 21 bases left between them. The germline gives CDR1 LGHNA, CDR2 YSLEER. The CDR3 length is 17 residues. Here the CDR3 reads CASSQTREVRGGTEAFF. The CDR3 DNA is TGCGCCAGCAGCCAGACTAGGGAGGTCCGGGGGGGCACTGAAGCTTTCTTT.

This chain uses TRBV6-6 with TRBJ1-1; D gene ambiguous. The CDR3 runs to 11 residues. In germline, CDR1 is MNHNY, CDR2 SVGAGI (reference sequence). The ends were cut back, 7 bases at V and 2 bases at J, with 5 bases in the middle. The CDR3 region has the DNA TGTGCCAGCACCTCAAACACTGAAGCTTTCTTT. Residues: CASTSNTEAFF.

A note on this clone: A read error may produce the germline difference seen at one junction end. The chain links TRBV7-7 to TRBJ2-5; 7 nucleotides agree with TRBD2. The V gene's germline CDR1 is SSHAT and CDR2 FNYEAQ (reference sequence). This CDR3 contains 15 residues. This chain's CDR3 is CASSPPGLVKETQYF. The CDR3 DNA follows: TGTGCTAGCAGCCCGCCCGGACTAGTGAAAGAGACCCAGTACTTC. Filled out from reference TRBV7-7 and TRBJ2-5, the complete variable domain reads GAGVSQSPRYKVTKRGQDVTLRCDPISSHATLYWYQQALGQGPEFLTYFNYEAQPDKSGLPSDRFSAERPEGSISTLTIQRTEQRDSAMYRCASSPPGLVKETQYFGPGTRLLVL.